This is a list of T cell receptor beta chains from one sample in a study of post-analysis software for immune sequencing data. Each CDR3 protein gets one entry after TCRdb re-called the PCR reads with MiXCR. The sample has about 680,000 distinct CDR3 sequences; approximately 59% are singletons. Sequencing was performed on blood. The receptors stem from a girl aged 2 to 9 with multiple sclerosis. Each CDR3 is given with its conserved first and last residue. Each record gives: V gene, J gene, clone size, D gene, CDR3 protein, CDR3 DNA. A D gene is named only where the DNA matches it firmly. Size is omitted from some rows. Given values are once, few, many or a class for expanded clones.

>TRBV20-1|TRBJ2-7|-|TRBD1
CSVGGRPHSYEQYF
TGCAGTGTAGGGGGCCGGCCTCATTCCTACGAGCAGTACTTC
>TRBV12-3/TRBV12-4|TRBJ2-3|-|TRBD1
CASSSQGASTDTQYF
TGTGCCAGCAGTTCCCAGGGGGCCAGCACAGATACGCAGTATTTT
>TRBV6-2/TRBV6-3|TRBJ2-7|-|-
CASRQGITTGEQYF
TGTGCCAGCAGGCAGGGGATAACGACGGGCGAGCAGTACTTC
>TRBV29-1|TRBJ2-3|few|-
CSAYLGGQPTDTQYF
TGCAGCGCCTATTTGGGCGGCCAACCCACAGATACGCAGTATTTT
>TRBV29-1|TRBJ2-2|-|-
CSARVVDTGELFF
TGCAGCGCTCGGGTCGTGGACACCGGGGAGCTGTTTTTT
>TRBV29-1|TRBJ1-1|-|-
CSMEGLNTEAFF
TGCAGCATGGAGGGTTTGAACACTGAAGCTTTCTTT
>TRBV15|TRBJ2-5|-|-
CATSRDVTTQETQYF
TGTGCCACCAGCAGAGATGTTACTACCCAAGAGACCCAGTACTTC
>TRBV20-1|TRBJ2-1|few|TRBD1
CSADRGSSYNEQFF
TGCAGTGCTGACAGGGGAAGCTCCTACAATGAGCAGTTCTTC
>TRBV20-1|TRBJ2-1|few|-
CSARALSGDLYNEQFF
TGCAGTGCCAGAGCCTTGTCAGGGGACCTCTACAATGAGCAGTTCTTC
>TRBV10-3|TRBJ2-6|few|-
CAISEGGASGANVLTF
TGTGCCATCAGTGAAGGAGGGGCCTCTGGGGCCAACGTCCTGACTTTC
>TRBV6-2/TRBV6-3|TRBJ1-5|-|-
CASSGSVRRAGPRHF
TGTGCCAGCAGCGGGTCCGTTCGGAGGGCCGGGCCCCGGCATTTT
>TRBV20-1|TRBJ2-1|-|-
CSARSQYNEQFF
TGCAGTGCTAGAAGCCAATACAATGAGCAGTTCTTC
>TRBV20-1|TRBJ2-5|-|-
CSASRDEQETQYF
TGCAGTGCGTCCCGGGACGAACAAGAGACCCAGTACTTC
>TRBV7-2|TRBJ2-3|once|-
CASSLAHGDTQYF
TGTGCCAGCAGCTTAGCCCACGGGGATACGCAGTATTTT
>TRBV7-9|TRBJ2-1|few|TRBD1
CASSLVQGAKFGNEQFF
TGTGCCAGCAGCTTAGTACAGGGGGCGAAATTCGGCAATGAGCAGTTCTTC
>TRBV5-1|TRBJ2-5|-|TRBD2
CASSRQRGVQETQYF
TGCGCCAGCAGTCGTCAGCGGGGGGTCCAAGAGACCCAGTACTTC
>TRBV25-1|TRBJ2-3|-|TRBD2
CASSESSGRAGDTQYF
TGTGCCAGCAGTGAATCTTCCGGGAGGGCCGGAGATACGCAGTATTTT
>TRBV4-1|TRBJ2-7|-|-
CASSQVRTYEQYF
TGCGCCAGCAGCCAAGTAAGGACCTACGAGCAGTACTTC
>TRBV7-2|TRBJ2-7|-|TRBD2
CASSSGLAPTYEQYF
TGTGCCAGCAGCTCCGGACTAGCGCCGACCTACGAGCAGTACTTC
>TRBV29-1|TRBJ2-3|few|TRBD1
CSVEDQAGQGANTQYF
TGCAGCGTTGAAGATCAAGCCGGACAGGGGGCAAATACGCAGTATTTT
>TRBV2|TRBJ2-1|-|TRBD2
CASRTLAGQRYNEQFF
TGTGCCAGCAGAACGCTAGCGGGACAACGCTACAATGAGCAGTTCTTC
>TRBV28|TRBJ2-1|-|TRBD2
CASSLSLAGGPPYNEQFF
TGTGCCAGCAGTTTATCCCTAGCGGGGGGGCCGCCATACAATGAGCAGTTCTTC
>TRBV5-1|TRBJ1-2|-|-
CASSLGEKIGYTF
TGCGCCAGCAGCTTGGGGGAGAAAATCGGCTACACCTTC
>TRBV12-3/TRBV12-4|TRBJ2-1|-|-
CASTYLGGQSSYNEQFF
TGTGCCAGCACCTACCTGGGGGGACAGAGCTCTTACAATGAGCAGTTCTTC
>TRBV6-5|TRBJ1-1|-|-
CASSYRRGTEAFF
TGTGCCAGCAGTTACAGAAGAGGAACTGAAGCTTTCTTT
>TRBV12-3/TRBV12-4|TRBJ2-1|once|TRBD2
CASSVSGHSYNEQFF
TGTGCCAGCAGCGTTAGCGGGCACTCCTACAATGAGCAGTTCTTC
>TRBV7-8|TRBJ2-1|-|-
CASSPGSGVYNEQFF
TGTGCCAGCAGCCCAGGCAGCGGCGTATACAATGAGCAGTTCTTC
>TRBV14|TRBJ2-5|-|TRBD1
CASSRQGLETQYF
TGTGCCAGCAGCCGACAGGGGTTGGAGACCCAGTACTTC
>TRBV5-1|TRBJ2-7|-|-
CASSWLGVSEQYF
TGCGCCAGCAGCTGGCTGGGGGTCTCCGAGCAGTACTTC
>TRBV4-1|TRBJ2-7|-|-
CASSQYSYEQYF
TGCGCCAGCAGCCAGTATTCCTACGAGCAGTACTTC
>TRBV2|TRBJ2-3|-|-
CASSLDPRDTQYF
TGTGCCAGCAGTCTGGACCCACGAGATACGCAGTATTTT
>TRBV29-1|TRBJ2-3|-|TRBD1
CSADSRDRGLLTDTQYF
TGCAGCGCCGATTCCCGGGACAGGGGTCTCCTCACAGATACGCAGTATTTT
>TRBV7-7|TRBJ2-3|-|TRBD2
CASSLRSGRADTQYF
TGTGCTAGCAGCTTAAGGTCAGGGAGGGCAGATACGCAGTATTTT
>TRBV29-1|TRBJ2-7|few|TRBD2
CSAAGLAGGDEQYF
TGCAGCGCGGCCGGCCTAGCGGGAGGGGACGAGCAGTACTTC
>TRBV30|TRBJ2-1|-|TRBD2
CAWSKGLAGANEQFF
TGTGCCTGGAGTAAGGGGCTAGCGGGAGCCAATGAGCAGTTCTTC
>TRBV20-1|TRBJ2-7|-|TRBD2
CSALRDLAAHEQYF
TGCAGTGCCCTCCGGGACCTAGCGGCTCACGAGCAGTACTTC
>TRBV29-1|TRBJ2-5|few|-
CSVGVLETQYF
TGCAGCGTTGGAGTTCTTGAGACCCAGTACTTC
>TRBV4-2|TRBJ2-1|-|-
CASSQDRRGDEQFF
TGTGCCAGCAGCCAAGATCGGCGAGGGGATGAGCAGTTCTTC
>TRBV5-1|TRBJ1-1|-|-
CASSLDTGSSTEAFF
TGCGCCAGCAGCCTAGATACAGGGAGTAGCACTGAAGCTTTCTTT